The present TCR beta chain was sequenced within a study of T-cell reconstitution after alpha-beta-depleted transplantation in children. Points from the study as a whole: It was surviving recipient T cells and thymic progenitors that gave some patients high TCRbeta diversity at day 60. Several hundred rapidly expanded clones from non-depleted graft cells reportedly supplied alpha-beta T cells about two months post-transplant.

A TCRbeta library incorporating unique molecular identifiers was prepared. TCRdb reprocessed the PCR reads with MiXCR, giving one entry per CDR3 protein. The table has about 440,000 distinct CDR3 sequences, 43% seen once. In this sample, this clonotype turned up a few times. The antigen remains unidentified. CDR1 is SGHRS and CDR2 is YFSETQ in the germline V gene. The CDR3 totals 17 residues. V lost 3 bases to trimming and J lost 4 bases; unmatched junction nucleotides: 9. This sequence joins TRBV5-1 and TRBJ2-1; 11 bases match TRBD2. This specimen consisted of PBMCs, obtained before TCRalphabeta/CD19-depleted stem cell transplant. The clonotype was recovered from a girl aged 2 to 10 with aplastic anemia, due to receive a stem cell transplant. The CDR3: CASSSGTGLAVYNEQFF. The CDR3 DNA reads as TGCGCCAGCAGCTCTGGGACGGGACTAGCGGTTTACAATGAGCAGTTCTTC. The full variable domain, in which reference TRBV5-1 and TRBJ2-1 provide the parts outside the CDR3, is KAGVTQTPRYLIKTRGQQVTLSCSPISGHRSVSWYQQTPGQGLQFLFEYFSETQRNKGNFPGRFSGRQFSNSRSEMNVSTLELGDSALYLCASSSGTGLAVYNEQFFGPGTRLTVL.